Each of the 29 T cell receptor beta chains below was sequenced from the same sample in a study of radiotherapy plus CTLA-4 blockade in lung cancer. The table came from immunoSEQ multiplex PCR; TCRdb's copy has only in-frame clones and leaves some out. Of 85,000 to 90,000 clones in the sample, more than 75% were seen once. The starting material was peripheral blood, obtained from a patient treated with radiotherapy plus ipilimumab. The receptors were gathered from a human donor with non-small cell lung cancer that progressed on radiotherapy plus ipilimumab.

The V and J genes are TRBV28 and TRBJ2-3, with a possible D match to TRBD1 (5 bases). Germline V gives CDR1 MDHEN, CDR2 SYDVKM. The CDR3 has 14 residues. Trimming took 5 bases from V and 3 from J, leaving 12 bases between them. The CDR3 DNA follows: TGTGCCAGCAGTCTGGCAGGGTTGACAGATACGCAGTATTTT. Translated: CASSLAGLTDTQYF.

In this sample, this clone turned up a few times. The chain combines TRBV7-6 with TRBJ2-5, with 10 bases fitting TRBD1. This CDR3 is built from 14 residues. The trim removed 7 bases at V and 5 bases at J, leaving 7 bases unmatched. Germline V lookup: CDR1 SGHVS, CDR2 FNYEAQ. CDR3 protein: CASNSPGQGETQYF. CDR3 DNA: TGTGCCAGCAACTCTCCGGGACAGGGGGAGACCCAGTACTTC.

The chain joins TRBV29-1 to TRBJ2-3, with D possibly being TRBD1 (5 bases). The length of the CDR3 is 15 residues. Trimming took off 7 bases at V and 3 bases at J, with 20 bases between the two ends. The V gene's germline CDR1 is SQVTM and CDR2 ANQGSEA. The CDR3 here is CSAAEQDSSTDTQYF. The CDR3 nucleotides read TGCAGCGCCGCGGAACAGGATTCTAGTACAGATACGCAGTATTTT.

This clone was recorded only once. The chain combines TRBV29-1 with TRBJ1-5; D unclear. CDR3 length: 13 amino acids. V lost 4 bases, J lost 4 bases, and 11 bases lay in between. The germline V gene has CDR1 SQVTM and CDR2 ANQGSEA. The CDR3, as DNA: TGCAGCGTTGCGGGCAGCGGAAATCAGCCCCAGCATTTT. Translating it yields CSVAGSGNQPQHF.

The rearrangement uses TRBV2 and TRBJ1-6, with 8 nucleotides matching TRBD1. Germline V CDR1 and CDR2: SNHLY, FYNNEI. V dropped 6 bases and J dropped 1; count of bases not matched to a gene: 2. CDR3 length: 15 residues. Written as DNA, the CDR3 is TGTGCCAGCAGGTACAGGGGGTCCTATAATTCACCCCTCCACTTT. It codes for CASRYRGSYNSPLHF. Supplemented by reference TRBV2 and TRBJ1-6, the full variable domain reads EPEVTQTPSHQVTQMGQEVILRCVPISNHLYFYWYRQILGQKVEFLVSFYNNEISEKSEIFDDQFSVERPDGSNFTLKIRSTKLEDSAMYFCASRYRGSYNSPLHFGNGTRLTVT.

This clone was counted once. This rearrangement joins TRBV30 to TRBJ2-7; no definite D call. Trimming removed 5 bases from V and 3 bases from J, with 8 bases in between. Germline V gene data show CDR1 as GTSNPN and CDR2 as SVGIG (reference sequence). The CDR3 runs to 11 residues. This chain's CDR3 is CAWSGRYEQYF. CDR3 bases: TGTGCCTGGTCAGGACGCTACGAGCAGTACTTC.

This rearrangement joins TRBV6-1 to TRBJ1-5, with D possibly TRBD1 on 6 matching bases. The length of the CDR3 is 14 residues. V was trimmed by 3 bases and J by 6 bases, leaving 12 bases between them. Germline lookup yields CDR1 MNHNS and CDR2 SASEGT. The CDR3 DNA follows: TGTGCCAGCAGTGAGAGGCAGGGGAGTCAGCCCCAGCATTTT. It translates to CASSERQGSQPQHF.

The CDR3 nucleotides are TGTGCCAGCAGCTTACCGGAGACCCAGTACTTC. Protein sequence: CASSLPETQYF. The chain links TRBV7-8 to TRBJ2-5; D gene unclear. Germline CDR1 and CDR2: SGHVS and FQNEAQ. The CDR3 contains 11 residues. V lost 2 bases and J lost 5, with 3 bases in between.

This sequence joins TRBV19 and TRBJ2-5, with 8 bases that match TRBD1. V gave up 4 bases and J gave up 2 bases; unmatched junction bases: 6. This CDR3 has 15 residues. Germline CDR1 LNHDA, CDR2 SQIVND (reference sequence). CDR3 amino acids: CASSKARQGQETQYF. DNA of the CDR3: TGTGCCAGTAGTAAAGCCCGACAGGGGCAAGAGACCCAGTACTTC.

This chain joins TRBV6-1 and TRBJ2-5; tentative D call: TRBD1 (5 bases). This CDR3 comprises 16 residues. Germline CDR1 is MNHNS and CDR2 is SASEGT. Deletions cut 4 bases from V and 6 bases from J, with 21 bases between. CDR3 protein: CASSGQFWSRVKTQYF. CDR3 DNA sequence: TGTGCCAGCAGTGGCCAATTTTGGTCCAGGGTCAAGACCCAGTACTTC.

The V call is TRBV7-6, the J call TRBJ2-7, with TRBD2 matching 10 bases. This CDR3 spans 17 amino acids. Trimming at V came to 1 base and at J to 1 base, leaving 7 bases not matched to a gene. Germline lookup yields CDR1 SGHVS and CDR2 FNYEAQ. CDR3 in amino acids: CASSLGEIAGGSYEQYF. The CDR3 nucleotides read TGTGCCAGCAGCTTAGGGGAAATAGCGGGAGGATCCTACGAGCAGTACTTC. The whole variable domain, remainder taken from reference TRBV7-6 and TRBJ2-7, is GAGVSQSPRYKVTKRGQDVALRCDPISGHVSLYWYRQALGQGPEFLTYFNYEAQQDKSGLPNDRFSAERPEGSISTLTIQRTEQRDSAMYRCASSLGEIAGGSYEQYFGPGTRLTVT.

This chain connects TRBV11-3 to TRBJ1-1; TRBD1 matches at 9 bases. The CDR3 spans 14 residues. V lost 5 bases and J lost 11; bases outside the gene matches: 12. CDR1 and CDR2 from the germline V gene are SGHNT and YENEEA. CDR3 protein: CASSEGQGGWWAFF. The DNA of the CDR3 is TGTGCCAGCAGCGAGGGACAGGGAGGTTGGTGGGCTTTCTTT.

This clone was detected once. The chain combines TRBV7-9 with TRBJ2-3, with 7 bases lining up with TRBD2. The CDR3 length is 16 residues. Germline trimming cut 5 bases from V and 1 base from J; bases unmatched to any gene: 9. The germline V gene encodes CDR1 SEHNR and CDR2 FQNEAQ (reference sequence). The CDR3 sequence: CASSPSPLAGTDTQYF. The DNA of the CDR3 is TGTGCCAGCAGCCCGTCACCTCTAGCGGGCACAGATACGCAGTATTTT.

The chain combines TRBV11-2 with TRBJ2-1; 7 nucleotides match TRBD2. The length of the CDR3 is 15 residues. CDR1 and CDR2 from the germline V gene are SGHAT and FQNNGV. Trimming cost V 1 base and J 0 bases; bases outside gene matches: 0. The CDR3 DNA follows: TGTGCCAGCAGCTTAGGCGGGAGCTCCTACAATGAGCAGTTCTTC. Its translation is CASSLGGSSYNEQFF.

By share, this clone counts as medium-sized. The chain carries TRBV4-3 and TRBJ2-1, with 9 bases identical to TRBD2. The CDR3 runs to 16 residues. From germline, CDR1 is LGHNA and CDR2 YSLEER. The V gene end was trimmed by 1 base and the J gene end by 2 bases; junction bases not matched to a gene: 3. DNA of the CDR3: TGCGCCAGCAGCCAAGTAGCGGGAGAGGCCTACAATGAGCAGTTCTTC. Protein sequence: CASSQVAGEAYNEQFF.

This clone was recorded a few times. The chain carries TRBV21-1 and TRBJ1-2; the table names TRBD1, a call not compared with the DNA. TRBV21-1 is listed as a pseudogene. The CDR3 has 17 residues. Here the CDR3 DNA reads TGTGCCAGCAGCAAGCTCGGAACAGCGACAGCTAACTATGGCTACACCTTC. Translated, it gives CASSKLGTATANYGYTF.

The genes are TRBV19 and TRBJ1-5, with D tentatively TRBD1 (5 bases). The germline CDR1 and CDR2 sequences are LNHDA and SQIVND (reference sequence). The CDR3 has 15 amino acids. Trimming removed 3 bases from V and 3 bases from J, with 12 bases in between. The CDR3 protein is CASSMSGRDNQPQHF. The CDR3 nucleotides read TGTGCCAGTAGTATGTCAGGGCGGGACAATCAGCCCCAGCATTTT.

The V gene is TRBV14, the J gene TRBJ1-2, with D unclear. There are 12 residues in the CDR3. CDR1 is SGHDN, CDR2 FVKESK, per germline. Trimming left V 4 bases short and J 7 bases short, with 10 bases between. CDR3: CASSREERGYTF. CDR3 sequence (DNA): TGTGCCAGCAGCCGCGAAGAGCGTGGCTACACCTTC.

V gene TRBV10-2 combines with J gene TRBJ1-1; D remains ambiguous. The CDR3 is 13 residues long. V was cut by 5 bases and J by 1 base, with 8 bases left in between. Germline CDR1 WSHSY, CDR2 SAAADI. The CDR3, as DNA: TGCGCCAGCAGTTTTAACCAGAACACTGAAGCTTTCTTT. Translated: CASSFNQNTEAFF.

V usage is TRBV7-2 and J usage is TRBJ2-3; 9 nucleotides agree with TRBD2. The CDR3 contains 16 residues. Germline V gene lookup returns CDR1 SGHTA and CDR2 FQGNSA. Losses at the gene ends were 5 bases for V and 6 bases for J; bases not matched to a gene: 12. CDR3 sequence: CASSTLAGSPVDTQYF. CDR3 nucleotides: TGTGCCAGCAGCACCCTAGCGGGATCCCCGGTGGATACGCAGTATTTT.

The chain couples TRBV4-3 to TRBJ1-1; D is perhaps TRBD1 (5 bases). Germline V gene sequence: CDR1 LGHNA, CDR2 YSLEER. V lost 0 bases, J lost 4 bases, and 9 bases lay in between. This CDR3 has 14 amino acids. The CDR3 loop reads CASSQEGGSTEAFF. DNA of the CDR3: TGCGCCAGCAGCCAAGAGGGGGGATCCACTGAAGCTTTCTTT.

The chain is built from TRBV6-5 and TRBJ1-4; the D gene is possibly TRBD1 (5 bases). Trimming pared 6 bases from V and 8 bases from J, leaving 13 bases between. The CDR3 is 13 residues long. Germline V gene sequence: CDR1 MNHEY, CDR2 SVGAGI. DNA of the CDR3: TGTGCCAGCAGAGCCCGGCGGGGGGAAAAACTGTTTTTT. The encoded protein is CASRARRGEKLFF.

The chain uses TRBV6-6 and TRBJ2-5, with 7 positions matching TRBD2. The CDR3 consists of 14 residues. Germline CDR1 and CDR2: MNHNY and SVGAGI (reference sequence). V was clipped by 7 bases and J by 4 bases; unmatched bases: 9. The CDR3 nucleotides read TGTGCCAGCAATGAGGGAGGGTTGCGAGAGACCCAGTACTTC. Translated: CASNEGGLRETQYF.

This clone was found a few times. V is TRBV5-1 and J is TRBJ1-5, with TRBD1 identical over 7 bases. This CDR3 spans 15 amino acids. Germline trimming cut 0 bases from V and 4 bases from J; bases unmatched to any gene: 4. The germline gives CDR1 SGHRS, CDR2 YFSETQ. CDR3 in amino acids: CASSLGGTVNQPQHF. The CDR3 DNA follows: TGCGCCAGCAGCTTGGGGGGGACAGTAAATCAGCCCCAGCATTTT. Using reference TRBV5-1 and TRBJ1-5 for the parts outside the CDR3, the full variable domain is KAGVTQTPRYLIKTRGQQVTLSCSPISGHRSVSWYQQTPGQGLQFLFEYFSETQRNKGNFPGRFSGRQFSNSRSEMNVSTLELGDSALYLCASSLGGTVNQPQHFGDGTRLSIL.

This sequence joins TRBV4-3 and TRBJ2-3, with D possibly called TRBD1 or TRBD2 (6 bases each). V dropped 4 bases and J dropped 12 bases, with 23 bases sitting between them. The CDR3 length is 15 residues. The V gene's germline CDR1 is LGHNA and CDR2 YSLEER. The CDR3 protein is CASSPSRGPGVSQYF. The CDR3 bases are TGCGCCAGCAGCCCCTCCAGGGGCCCGGGAGTGTCTCAGTATTTT.

The V gene is TRBV7-9, the J gene TRBJ2-4; TRBD1 matches 7 bases. In germline, CDR1 is SEHNR, CDR2 FQNEAQ (reference sequence). The CDR3 extends over 15 amino acids. With V trimmed by 5 bases and J by 9 bases, 13 bases remained unmatched. CDR3 sequence reads: CASSPQDRERGIQYF. CDR3 nucleotide sequence: TGTGCCAGCAGCCCACAAGACAGGGAAAGGGGCATTCAGTACTTC.

The rearrangement uses TRBV7-9 and TRBJ1-2; a possible D gene is TRBD1 (6 bases). CDR1 SEHNR and CDR2 FQNEAQ come from the germline V gene (reference sequence). There are 15 residues in the CDR3. Trimming shortened V by 4 bases and J by 1 base, and 13 bases separated the two germline ends. CDR3 in amino acids: CASSSYEDSNYGYTF. The CDR3 DNA reads as TGTGCCAGCAGCTCCTACGAGGACAGTAACTATGGCTACACCTTC. Complete variable domain (other parts from reference TRBV7-9 and TRBJ1-2): DTGVSQNPRHKITKRGQNVTFRCDPISEHNRLYWYRQTLGQGPEFLTYFQNEAQLEKSRLLSDRFSAERPKGSFSTLEIQRTEQGDSAMYLCASSSYEDSNYGYTFGSGTRLTVV.

V and J are TRBV6-5 and TRBJ2-5, with 9 bases lining up with TRBD1. Germline V gene lookup returns CDR1 MNHEY and CDR2 SVGAGI. This CDR3 region has 14 residues. The junction had 5 bases not matched to a gene; V was cut back by 5 bases and J by 4 bases. The CDR3 DNA reads TGTGCCAGCAGTCGGCGGGGACAGGGAGAGACCCAGTACTTC. It codes for CASSRRGQGETQYF.

The J gene is TRBJ2-5, the V gene TRBV7-2; tentative D call: TRBD1 (6 bases). Trimming shortened V by 4 bases and J by 11 bases, and 23 bases separated the two germline ends. The CDR3 consists of 15 residues. Germline V gene data show CDR1 as SGHTA and CDR2 as FQGNSA. The CDR3: CASSSTRDTRFGQYF. The DNA for the CDR3 is TGTGCCAGCAGCTCCACCCGGGACACCCGATTTGGTCAGTACTTC.